A selection of T cell receptor beta chains follows, all from one sample in a study of shared clonotypes between healthy human individuals. The repertoire was sequenced with immunoSEQ multiplex PCR; TCRdb's copy has only in-frame clones and lacks some. In the table there are 1,400,000 or so clones, approximately 98.5% of which are singletons. Specimen: naive CD4+ T cells sorted from blood. The receptors here all came from a man between 25 and 39 years old in good health. Both conserved end residues are part of each CDR3. The D gene is left open where the match is weak. Some rows mark clone size as missing; the rest say once, few, many or name a class of expanded clone.

V gene,D gene,J gene,clone size,CDR3 protein,CDR3 DNA
TRBV5-1,TRBD2,TRBJ2-2,NA,CASSVTSGTNTGELFF,TGCGCCAGCAGCGTGACTAGCGGTACGAACACCGGGGAGCTGTTTTTT
TRBV7-2,TRBD1,TRBJ2-1,NA,CASRLSGGRHEQFF,TGTGCCAGCAGACTGTCAGGGGGCCGTCATGAGCAGTTCTTC
TRBV20-1,NA,TRBJ1-3,once,CSARTAETIYF,TGCAGTGCTCGGACAGCCGAGACCATATATTTT
TRBV7-3,TRBD2,TRBJ2-3,NA,CASSLMGLAGGTDTQYF,TGTGCCAGCAGCTTAATGGGGCTAGCGGGGGGCACAGATACGCAGTATTTT
TRBV7-9,NA,TRBJ2-7,NA,CASSPSQQLNGNEQYF,TGTGCCAGCAGCCCCTCACAGCAATTAAACGGCAACGAGCAGTACTTC
TRBV18,NA,TRBJ2-5,NA,CASSPAPIILETQYF,TGTGCCAGCTCACCGGCCCCAATAATTTTGGAGACCCAGTACTTC
TRBV9,TRBD1,TRBJ2-7,NA,CASSRQGSSNYEQYF,TGTGCCAGCAGCCGACAGGGATCTTCAAACTACGAGCAGTACTTC
TRBV29-1,TRBD1,TRBJ1-4,NA,CSEEGALKLFF,TGCAGCGAAGAGGGGGCACTAAAACTGTTTTTT
TRBV5-4,TRBD1,TRBJ1-4,NA,CASSFRQGLNEKLFF,TGTGCCAGCAGCTTTAGACAGGGGCTTAATGAAAAACTGTTTTTT
TRBV9,NA,TRBJ2-7,NA,CASSASGGNEQYF,TGTGCCAGCAGCGCCAGTGGGGGGAACGAGCAGTACTTC
TRBV15,NA,TRBJ2-7,NA,CATSGGGEQYF,TGTGCCACCAGCGGGGGTGGCGAGCAGTACTTC
TRBV5-1,NA,TRBJ1-4,NA,CASSLYGRTNEKLFF,TGCGCCAGCAGCTTGTATGGTAGGACAAATGAAAAACTGTTTTTT
TRBV9,NA,TRBJ2-7,NA,CASSVGAAYEQYF,TGTGCCAGCAGCGTAGGAGCGGCCTACGAGCAGTACTTC
TRBV10-3,TRBD2,TRBJ2-7,NA,CAISDLAGASYEQYF,TGTGCCATCAGTGATCTAGCGGGAGCGTCCTACGAGCAGTACTTC
TRBV19,NA,TRBJ2-3,NA,CASSILNTQYF,TGTGCCAGTAGTATCCTCAATACGCAGTATTTT
TRBV28,TRBD1,TRBJ1-5,NA,CASSLGQGGQPQHF,TGTGCCAGCAGCTTGGGACAGGGAGGTCAGCCCCAGCATTTT
TRBV5-1,TRBD2,TRBJ2-1,once,CASSRSGRLDNEQFF,TGCGCCAGCAGCCGGAGCGGGAGACTGGACAATGAGCAGTTCTTC
TRBV7-9,NA,TRBJ2-7,NA,CASRRDGTPTYEQYF,TGTGCCAGCAGACGTGACGGGACACCGACCTACGAGCAGTACTTC
TRBV6-1,NA,TRBJ2-7,once,CASSRYRTYEQYF,TGTGCCAGCAGCCGATACCGAACCTACGAGCAGTACTTC
TRBV18,NA,TRBJ2-3,NA,CASSPPGRTHPAGDTQYF,TGTGCCAGCTCACCGCCGGGACGGACACACCCAGCTGGGGATACGCAGTATTTT
TRBV5-1,NA,TRBJ2-3,NA,CASSLGLGPDTQYF,TGCGCCAGCAGCTTGGGCCTCGGCCCAGATACGCAGTATTTT
TRBV2,TRBD1,TRBJ1-1,NA,CAGAGQEGTEAFF,TGTGCCGGAGCTGGACAGGAGGGCACTGAAGCTTTCTTT
TRBV6-1,NA,TRBJ2-6,NA,CASIGGPGANVLTF,TGTGCCAGCATAGGTGGGCCTGGGGCCAACGTCCTGACTTTC
TRBV7-2,NA,TRBJ2-7,NA,CASSLVGSRDSYPYEQYF,TGTGCCAGCAGCTTAGTAGGGTCGAGGGATTCCTATCCCTACGAGCAGTACTTC
TRBV7-7,TRBD2,TRBJ2-1,NA,CASSPGLAGVSEQFF,TGTGCCAGCAGCCCGGGACTAGCGGGAGTTAGTGAGCAGTTCTTC
TRBV25-1,TRBD1,TRBJ2-1,NA,CASSGKTGAYNEQFF,TGTGCCAGCAGCGGAAAAACAGGGGCCTACAATGAGCAGTTCTTC
TRBV10-2,TRBD1,TRBJ1-5,NA,CASSVGGQGDQPQHF,TGCGCCAGCAGTGTGGGAGGACAGGGGGACCAGCCCCAGCATTTT
TRBV9,NA,TRBJ2-2,NA,CASSVASTANTGELFF,TGTGCCAGCAGCGTAGCCTCGACGGCGAACACCGGGGAGCTGTTTTTT
TRBV28,NA,TRBJ1-2,once,CASSYQWVVYGYTF,TGTGCCAGCAGTTATCAGTGGGTCGTTTATGGCTACACCTTC
TRBV6-1,NA,TRBJ1-1,NA,CASSDPRAFRGNTEAFF,TGTGCCAGCAGTGATCCTCGCGCCTTTCGGGGGAACACTGAAGCTTTCTTT
TRBV28,NA,TRBJ2-3,NA,CASSHTDTQYF,TGTGCCAGCAGCCACACAGATACGCAGTATTTT
TRBV25-1,NA,TRBJ1-3,once,CASSLASGNTIYF,TGTGCCAGCAGTTTGGCCTCTGGAAACACCATATATTTT
TRBV5-4,TRBD2,TRBJ2-4,NA,CASSLAPSGGGTVAKNIQYF,TGTGCCAGCAGCTTGGCCCCTAGCGGGGGTGGGACCGTAGCCAAAAACATTCAGTACTTC
TRBV2,TRBD1,TRBJ1-1,NA,CASSEQGDAEAFF,TGTGCCAGCAGTGAGCAGGGGGATGCTGAAGCTTTCTTT
TRBV5-4,NA,TRBJ2-7,NA,CASSYPGTTGEQYF,TGTGCCAGCAGCTACCCGGGCACTACGGGCGAGCAGTACTTC
TRBV27,NA,TRBJ2-1,NA,CASTLGTEQFF,TGTGCCAGCACCCTAGGCACTGAGCAGTTCTTC
TRBV29-1,TRBD1,TRBJ2-7,NA,CSVGYRGLANEQYF,TGCAGCGTCGGCTACAGGGGCCTTGCTAATGAGCAGTACTTC
TRBV5-1,NA,TRBJ2-2,NA,CASGTYSGIYTGELFF,TGCGCCAGCGGAACTTATTCGGGAATATACACCGGGGAGCTGTTTTTT
TRBV15,NA,TRBJ1-5,once,CATSRDGGGSNQPQHF,TGTGCCACCAGCAGAGATGGCGGTGGAAGCAATCAGCCCCAGCATTTT
TRBV5-4,NA,TRBJ2-7,NA,CASSHPKDTANYEQYF,TGTGCCAGCAGCCACCCTAAGGACACAGCTAACTACGAGCAGTACTTC
TRBV27,NA,TRBJ1-5,NA,CASSFSGGSNQPQHF,TGTGCCAGCAGTTTTTCGGGAGGAAGCAATCAGCCCCAGCATTTT